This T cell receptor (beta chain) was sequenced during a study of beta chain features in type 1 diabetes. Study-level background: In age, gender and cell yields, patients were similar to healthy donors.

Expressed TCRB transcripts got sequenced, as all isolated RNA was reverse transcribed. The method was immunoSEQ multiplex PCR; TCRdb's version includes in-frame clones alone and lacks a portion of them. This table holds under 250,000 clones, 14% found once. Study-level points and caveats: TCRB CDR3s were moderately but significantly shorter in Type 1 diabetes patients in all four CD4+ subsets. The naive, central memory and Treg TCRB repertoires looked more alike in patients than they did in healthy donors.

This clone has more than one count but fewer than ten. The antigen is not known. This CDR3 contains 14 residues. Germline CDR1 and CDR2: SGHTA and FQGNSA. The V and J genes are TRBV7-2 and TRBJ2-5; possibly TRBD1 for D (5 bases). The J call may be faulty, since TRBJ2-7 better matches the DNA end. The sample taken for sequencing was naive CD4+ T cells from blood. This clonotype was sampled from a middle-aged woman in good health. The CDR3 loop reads CASSLDRRAYEQYF. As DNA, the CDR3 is TGTGCCAGCAGCTTAGACAGGAGAGCCTACGAGCAGTACTTC.